The 26 T cell receptor beta chains in this list originate from one sample, sequenced in a study of radiotherapy plus CTLA-4 blockade in lung cancer listed by TCRdb under 2018. Preparation of the library involved the immunoSEQ multiplex PCR assay. TCRdb took this table from immuneACCESS and kept in-frame rearrangements with V and J called. Such tables lack part of the clones; where checked against another copy, unresolved V genes explain under half of the gap, and the rest is unexplained. The sample table shows tens of thousands of clones, and about 88% are seen once. 28% of the sample rests with the top ten. Sequencing used peripheral blood, obtained from a patient treated with radiotherapy plus ipilimumab. Source of these receptors: a human donor with non-small cell lung cancer whose response to radiotherapy plus ipilimumab could not be evaluated.

The CDR3 loop reads CASSSGQGEQPQHF. The CDR3 DNA follows: TGTGCCAGCAGCTCGGGACAGGGGGAACAGCCCCAGCATTTT. The genes are TRBV7-9 and TRBJ1-5; 11 bases map to TRBD1. The trim removed 4 bases at V and 7 bases at J, leaving 3 bases unmatched. Germline values: CDR1 SEHNR, CDR2 FQNEAQ (reference sequence). CDR3 length: 14 amino acids.

The CDR3 loop is CASSSDRRGEQYF. The CDR3 region has the DNA TGTGCCAGCAGCTCCGACAGGCGAGGGGAGCAGTACTTC. The rearrangement uses TRBV7-3 and TRBJ2-7, with TRBD1 as a possible D gene (6 bases). The V end was cut by 4 bases, the J end by 7 bases, with 14 bases between. The CDR3 consists of 13 residues. The germline gives CDR1 SGHTA, CDR2 FQGTGA. Full variable domain (remainder filled in from reference TRBV7-3 and TRBJ2-7): GAGVSQTPSNKVTEKGKYVELRCDPISGHTALYWYRQSLGQGPEFLIYFQGTGAADDSGLPNDRFFAVRPEGSVSTLKIQRTERGDSAVYLCASSSDRRGEQYFGPGTRLTVT.

This chain joins TRBV28 and TRBJ1-2, with D maybe TRBD1 (5 bases). V gave up 7 bases and J gave up 3 bases, with 18 bases separating them. This CDR3 is built from 15 residues. Germline-derived CDR1 and CDR2 are MDHEN and SYDVKM. The CDR3 region has the DNA TGTGCCAGCACCACGGGTGGGGGGAATGACTATGGCTACACCTTC. Translated: CASTTGGGNDYGYTF.

This sequence joins TRBV2 and TRBJ2-3; D is perhaps TRBD1 (5 bases). With 8 bases removed from V and 7 bases from J, the gap between germline ends came to 13 bases. The CDR3 loop spans 12 amino acids. CDR1 SNHLY and CDR2 FYNNEI come from the germline V gene. CDR3 loop: CASQSDRHTQYF. CDR3 sequence (DNA): TGTGCCAGCCAATCCGACAGACATACGCAGTATTTT.

A few counts support this clone. The J gene is TRBJ1-1, the V gene TRBV6-1; 9 nucleotides match TRBD1. The V and J ends lost 4 bases and 4 bases, in that order; junction bases with no gene match: 7. The germline V gene has CDR1 MNHNS and CDR2 SASEGT. The CDR3 has 15 amino acids. CDR3 nucleotide sequence: TGTGCCAGCAGTGTGGGGACAGGGTTTCGCACTGAAGCTTTCTTT. Its protein is CASSVGTGFRTEAFF.

This sequence joins TRBV7-2 and TRBJ1-1, with TRBD1 identical over 7 bases. The V and J ends lost 5 bases and 1 base, in that order; junction bases with no gene match: 10. The V gene's germline CDR1 is SGHTA and CDR2 FQGNSA. CDR3 size: 16 residues. CDR3 coding DNA: TGTGCCAGCAGCCCGCGCCCCCAGGGGGGGAACACTGAAGCTTTCTTT. Its protein product is CASSPRPQGGNTEAFF.

The chain carries TRBV11-3 and TRBJ2-1, with 16 bases identical to TRBD2. CDR1 SGHNT and CDR2 YENEEA come from the germline V gene. J gave up 8 bases and V 3 bases, and 7 bases lay outside the gene matches. CDR3 length: 17 residues. The CDR3 nucleotides are TGTGCCAGCAGCTTGGGACTAGCGGGAGGGCCGGGAGATGAGCAGTTCTTC. This translates into CASSLGLAGGPGDEQFF.

This clone was seen once. This rearrangement joins TRBV19 to TRBJ2-1; D gene ambiguous. CDR1 is LNHDA and CDR2 is SQIVND in the germline V gene (reference sequence). V was clipped by 2 bases and J by 5 bases, with 10 bases between them. The CDR3 consists of 14 residues. The DNA for the CDR3 is TGTGCCAGTAGTATACTTGGCGGCGACAATGAGCAGTTCTTC. Its translation: CASSILGGDNEQFF.

This clone was counted once. The genes are TRBV28 and TRBJ2-5; 14 nucleotides match TRBD2. V dropped 7 bases and J dropped 5; count of bases not matched to a gene: 6. The CDR3 runs to 15 residues. Germline V gene sequence: CDR1 MDHEN, CDR2 SYDVKM. For the CDR3, the DNA is TGTGCCAGCACCTCCTGGACTAGCGGGAGGGAGACCCAGTACTTC. Encoded protein: CASTSWTSGRETQYF.

This chain links TRBV28 with TRBJ1-4; no firm D call. This CDR3 has 14 amino acids. V lost 7 bases and J 2 bases, leaving 11 bases between the germline ends. Germline CDR1 is MDHEN and CDR2 is SYDVKM. CDR3 nucleotides: TGTGCCAGCACCACCAGGTGGACTAATGAAAAACTGTTTTTT. Translating gives CASTTRWTNEKLFF.

The chain uses TRBV7-6 and TRBJ1-1; D might be TRBD1 (5 bases). The germline CDR1 and CDR2 sequences are SGHVS and FNYEAQ. V was trimmed by 4 bases and J by 4 bases, leaving 10 bases between them. The CDR3 spans 13 residues. The CDR3 region has the DNA TGTGCCAGCAGCTCAGGGCCTGGCACTGAAGCTTTCTTT. It specifies CASSSGPGTEAFF. Full variable domain (outside the CDR3, taken from reference TRBV7-6 and TRBJ1-1): GAGVSQSPRYKVTKRGQDVALRCDPISGHVSLYWYRQALGQGPEFLTYFNYEAQQDKSGLPNDRFSAERPEGSISTLTIQRTEQRDSAMYRCASSSGPGTEAFFGQGTRLTVV.

V gene TRBV2 combines with J gene TRBJ1-6; 11 positions match TRBD1. Germline V gene sequence: CDR1 SNHLY, CDR2 FYNNEI. Trimming cost V 4 bases and J 10 bases; bases outside gene matches: 6. The CDR3 contains 15 residues. The CDR3 DNA is TGTGCCAGCAGTGTTTTGGGACAGGGGGAATCACCCCTCCACTTT. Residues: CASSVLGQGESPLHF.

The V and J genes are TRBV7-8 and TRBJ2-7; D is possibly TRBD1 (6 bases). This CDR3 has 14 amino acids. Per the germline V gene, CDR1 is SGHVS and CDR2 is FQNEAQ. V was cut by 1 base and J by 3 bases, with 10 bases left in between. The CDR3 spells CASSLEDSHYEQYF. The CDR3 nucleotides read TGTGCCAGCAGCTTAGAGGACAGTCACTACGAGCAGTACTTC.

The J gene is TRBJ2-7, the V gene TRBV5-5; no reliable D call. Germline V gives CDR1 SGHKS, CDR2 YYEKEE (reference sequence). There are 12 residues in the CDR3. The V and J ends lost 3 bases and 5 bases respectively, with 9 bases between them. The CDR3 DNA sequence: TGTGCCAGCAGCTGGAGTGTAGACGAGCAGTACTTC. Protein product: CASSWSVDEQYF. Filled out from reference TRBV5-5 and TRBJ2-7, the complete variable domain reads DAGVTQSPTHLIKTRGQQVTLRCSPISGHKSVSWYQQVLGQGPQFIFQYYEKEERGRGNFPDRFSARQFPNYSSELNVNALLLGDSALYLCASSWSVDEQYFGPGTRLTVT.

V gene TRBV28 combines with J gene TRBJ1-5; 7 bases map to TRBD1. CDR1 is MDHEN, CDR2 SYDVKM, per germline. The CDR3 contains 17 residues. The V gene end was trimmed by 5 bases and the J gene end by 0 bases; junction bases not matched to a gene: 10. CDR3 sequence (DNA): TGTGCCAGCAGTCTACGACAGGGCCCTTATAGCAATCAGCCCCAGCATTTT. It translates to CASSLRQGPYSNQPQHF.

Concerning this clone itself: Within the sample, other DNA sequences also encode this same CDR3. The gene calls are TRBV7-9 and TRBJ1-5; D perhaps matches TRBD1 (5 bases). The germline gives CDR1 SEHNR, CDR2 FQNEAQ (reference sequence). The CDR3 is 13 residues long. V was pared by 2 bases and J by 4 bases, with 6 bases between. Here the CDR3 DNA reads TGTGCCAGCAGCTTAACAGGAAATCAGCCCCAGCATTTT. This gives the protein CASSLTGNQPQHF.

This clone was detected a few times. V usage is TRBV27 and J usage is TRBJ2-3; the match to TRBD2 covers 7 bases. The CDR3 extends over 16 amino acids. Germline V gives CDR1 MNHEY, CDR2 SMNVEV (reference sequence). V gave up 2 bases and J gave up 3 bases; unmatched junction bases: 8. CDR3 nucleotide sequence: TGTGCCAGCAGTTTACGTAGGAGCGGGAATACAGATACGCAGTATTTT. It is translated as CASSLRRSGNTDTQYF.

The J gene is TRBJ2-1, the V gene TRBV9; TRBD2 might be the D (7 bases). This CDR3 spans 14 amino acids. CDR1 SGDLS and CDR2 YYNGEE come from the germline V gene. V lost 5 bases and J lost 7, with 16 bases in between. The CDR3, as DNA: TGTGCCAGCAGTGGGGGGGCTAGCTCGAATGAGCAGTTCTTC. The encoded protein is CASSGGASSNEQFF.

This chain joins TRBV27 and TRBJ2-1; maybe TRBD2 (6 bases). Trimming cost V 2 bases and J 7 bases, with 15 bases left between them. The V gene's germline CDR1 is MNHEY and CDR2 SMNVEV (reference sequence). The CDR3 consists of 15 residues. In nucleotides, the CDR3 is TGTGCCAGCAGTTTACGGGGGAGGTATGGAAATGAGCAGTTCTTC. Its translation: CASSLRGRYGNEQFF.

This chain joins TRBV28 and TRBJ2-4; tentative D call: TRBD1 (5 bases). Germline CDR1 reads MDHEN; CDR2 reads SYDVKM. The CDR3 runs 13 residues. V was cut by 6 bases and J by 6 bases, with 12 bases left in between. The CDR3 region is CASRGGAPNIQYF. CDR3 coding DNA: TGTGCCAGCAGAGGTGGGGCCCCAAACATTCAGTACTTC.

V usage is TRBV7-2 and J usage is TRBJ2-3, with 8 bases fitting TRBD2. V lost 5 bases and J lost 7; bases outside the gene matches: 11. Per germline, CDR1 SGHTA and CDR2 FQGNSA. The CDR3 is 15 residues long. CDR3 protein: CASSRGGQWGNTQYF. In nucleotides, the CDR3 is TGTGCCAGCAGCCGCGGGGGGCAGTGGGGAAATACGCAGTATTTT.

The chain joins TRBV2 to TRBJ1-1, with TRBD1 as a possible D gene (5 bases). The CDR3 is 16 residues long. CDR1 SNHLY and CDR2 FYNNEI come from the germline V gene. Trimming shortened V by 2 bases and J by 1 base, and 14 bases separated the two germline ends. CDR3 DNA sequence: TGTGCCAGCAGTGAAAATCGAGCCAGGGCGAACACTGAAGCTTTCTTT. Its protein is CASSENRARANTEAFF.

The chain joins TRBV28 to TRBJ1-3; D is unresolved. The CDR3 runs 15 residues. The germline V gene encodes CDR1 MDHEN and CDR2 SYDVKM. V was cut by 1 base and J by 0 bases, with 7 bases left in between. Here the CDR3 DNA reads TGTGCCAGCAGTTTATCCGGAGTCTCTGGAAACACCATATATTTT. Translating gives CASSLSGVSGNTIYF.

This clone has just a few counts. The CDR3 protein is CASSLGQGYYEQYF. The CDR3 DNA reads TGTGCCAGCAGCTTAGGTCAGGGTTATTACGAGCAGTACTTC. The genes are TRBV7-9 and TRBJ2-7, with D perhaps matching TRBD1 (5 bases). From germline, CDR1 is SEHNR and CDR2 FQNEAQ (reference sequence). The CDR3 is 14 amino acids. With 1 base removed from V and 4 bases from J, the gap between germline ends came to 11 bases. Using reference TRBV7-9 and TRBJ2-7 for the parts outside the CDR3, the full variable domain is DTGVSQNPRHKITKRGQNVTFRCDPISEHNRLYWYRQTLGQGPEFLTYFQNEAQLEKSRLLSDRFSAERPKGSFSTLEIQRTEQGDSAMYLCASSLGQGYYEQYFGPGTRLTVT.

This clone was detected a few times. The genes are TRBV6-5 and TRBJ1-5; D may be TRBD1 (6 bases). Trimming took 8 bases from V and 0 from J, leaving 8 bases between them. CDR1 is MNHEY, CDR2 SVGAGI, per germline. This CDR3 is 13 amino acids long. CDR3 amino acids: CASGQYSNQPQHF. For the CDR3, the DNA is TGTGCCAGCGGACAGTATAGCAATCAGCCCCAGCATTTT.

The gene calls are TRBV29-1 and TRBJ2-1, with a weak D call TRBD2 (5 bases). Germline CDR1 reads SQVTM; CDR2 reads ANQGSEA. The CDR3 length is 13 residues. The V and J ends lost 4 bases and 10 bases respectively, with 17 bases between them. In nucleotides, the CDR3 is TGCAGCGTTGTAACGGGAAATATTGCCGAGCAGTTCTTC. It is translated as CSVVTGNIAEQFF.